This entry describes one T cell receptor (beta chain). Within the sample, other DNA sequences also encode this same CDR3. Using immunoSEQ multiplex PCR, the repertoire was profiled, and TCRdb retains in-frame clones only, with some absent. The data contain some 1 million clones, under 80% of them singletons. This entry is derived from a study of shared clonotypes between healthy human individuals. Trimming took off 6 bases at V and 7 bases at J, with 13 bases between the two ends. Germline CDR1 MNHEY, CDR2 SVGAGI. There are 14 residues in the CDR3. Material: memory CD4+ T cells sorted from blood. As to subset: CD45RA-negative fraction. The source of this sequence is a man younger than 35 in good health. V gene TRBV6-5 combines with J gene TRBJ1-6; tentative D call: TRBD1 (5 bases). The CDR3 nucleotides are TGTGCCAGCAGGCTCGGGACTGCCAATTCACCCCTCCACTTT. Translating it yields CASRLGTANSPLHF.